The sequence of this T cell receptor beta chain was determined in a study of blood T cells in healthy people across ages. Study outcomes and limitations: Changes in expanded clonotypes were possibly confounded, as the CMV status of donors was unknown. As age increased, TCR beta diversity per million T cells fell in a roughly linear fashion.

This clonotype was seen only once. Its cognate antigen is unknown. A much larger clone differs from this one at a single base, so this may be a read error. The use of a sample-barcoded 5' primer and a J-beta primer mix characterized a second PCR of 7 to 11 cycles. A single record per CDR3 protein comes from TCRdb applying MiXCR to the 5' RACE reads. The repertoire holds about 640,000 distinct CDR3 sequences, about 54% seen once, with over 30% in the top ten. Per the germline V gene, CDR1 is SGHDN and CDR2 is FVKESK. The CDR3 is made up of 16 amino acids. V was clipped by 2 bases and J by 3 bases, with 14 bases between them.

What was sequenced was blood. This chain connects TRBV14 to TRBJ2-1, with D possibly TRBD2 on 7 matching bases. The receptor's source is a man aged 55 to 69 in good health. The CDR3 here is CASSQSGGLSYNEQFF. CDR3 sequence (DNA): TGTGCCAGCAGCCAATCCGGGGGGCTCAGCTACAATGAGCAGTTCTTC.